This T cell receptor beta chain was obtained from a study of T cells in Graves' hyperthyroidism and ophthalmopathy. Amplification of TCR beta CDR3 regions was performed using RNA transcripts as template. Researchers ran a first-round RT-PCR on the TCR CDR3 using the HTBI primer set. In TCRdb, the multiplex PCR reads were re-called with MiXCR into one record per CDR3 protein. The sample holds roughly 570,000 distinct CDR3 sequences, around 16% seen once. This clonotype appeared a few times. CDR1 is SEHNR and CDR2 is FQNEAQ in the germline V gene (reference sequence). Trimming took off 4 bases at V and 3 bases at J, with 19 bases between the two ends. The CDR3 is 16 residues long.

The chain carries TRBV7-9 and TRBJ2-7; D gene ambiguous. This clonotype was sampled from a woman aged 25 to 39 with Graves' hyperthyroidism. The sequencing input was blood. The CDR3 loop reads CASSSASGTVVYEQYF. DNA for the CDR3: TGTGCCAGCAGCTCGGCCTCGGGTACAGTAGTCTACGAGCAGTACTTC. Variable domain in full (rest from reference TRBV7-9 and TRBJ2-7): DTGVSQNPRHKITKRGQNVTFRCDPISEHNRLYWYRQTLGQGPEFLTYFQNEAQLEKSRLLSDRFSAERPKGSFSTLEIQRTEQGDSAMYLCASSSASGTVVYEQYFGPGTRLTVT.